The rows below give T cell receptor beta chains drawn from one sample of a study of CD8+CD57+ T cells in acquired aplastic anemia. TCRdb independently ran MiXCR on the reads; one entry per CDR3 protein. The sample holds more than 150,000 distinct CDR3 sequences, roughly 50% seen once. The sequenced material came from sorted CD4+, CD8+, or CD8+CD57+ T cells (not recorded which) from PBMCs. These receptors were taken from a human donor with aplastic anemia. CDR3s include the opening cysteine and the closing phenylalanine or tryptophan. Each record gives: D gene, V gene, J gene, clone size, CDR3 protein, CDR3 DNA. A D gene is named only where the DNA matches it firmly. Clone size, where shown, is once, few, many, or a class for clones that have expanded.

D: NA; V: TRBV25-1; J: TRBJ1-1; size: NA; CDR3: CASSPAQGRNTEAFF; DNA: TGTGCCAGCAGTCCCGCACAGGGAAGGAACACTGAAGCTTTCTTT
D: TRBD1; V: TRBV18; J: TRBJ1-2; size: NA; CDR3: CASSPGTGSKNGYTF; DNA: TGTGCCAGCTCACCAGGGACAGGGAGTAAGAATGGCTACACCTTC
D: NA; V: TRBV2; J: TRBJ1-2; size: NA; CDR3: CASSERGAYGYTF; DNA: TGTGCCAGCAGTGAGCGGGGGGCCTATGGCTACACCTTC
D: TRBD1; V: TRBV6-1; J: TRBJ2-2; size: NA; CDR3: CASRTGTGDTGELFF; DNA: TGTGCCAGCAGAACCGGGACAGGGGACACCGGGGAGCTGTTTTTT
D: NA; V: TRBV15; J: TRBJ2-6; size: NA; CDR3: CATSGGADTSGANVLTF; DNA: TGTGCCACCAGCGGCGGGGCAGATACCTCTGGGGCCAACGTCCTGACTTTC
D: NA; V: TRBV19; J: TRBJ1-1; size: NA; CDR3: CASSISMNTEAFF; DNA: TGTGCCAGTAGTATATCAATGAACACTGAAGCTTTCTTT
D: NA; V: TRBV25-1; J: TRBJ2-3; size: NA; CDR3: CASRSLTDTQYF; DNA: TGTGCCAGCAGATCTCTCACAGATACGCAGTATTTT
D: NA; V: TRBV3-1; J: TRBJ1-5; size: many; CDR3: CASSQDQGQPQHF; DNA: TGTGCCAGCAGCCAAGATCAGGGCCAGCCCCAGCATTTT
D: TRBD1; V: TRBV29-1; J: TRBJ2-1; size: NA; CDR3: CSVEDRAGQGLSNEQFF; DNA: TGCAGCGTTGAAGATAGGGCGGGACAGGGCTTGAGCAATGAGCAGTTCTTC
D: NA; V: TRBV20-1; J: TRBJ2-3; size: many; CDR3: CSARDLFFGPEDGDTQYF; DNA: TGCAGTGCTAGAGATCTCTTTTTTGGACCCGAAGACGGAGATACGCAGTATTTT
D: TRBD2; V: TRBV5-1; J: TRBJ2-1; size: many; CDR3: CASSHGTSGRPNNEQFF; DNA: TGCGCCAGCAGCCACGGGACTAGCGGGAGACCCAACAATGAGCAGTTCTTC
D: NA; V: TRBV29-1; J: TRBJ1-2; size: NA; CDR3: CSVLVGSSNTF; DNA: TGCAGCGTTCTAGTCGGATCATCGAACACCTTC
D: TRBD1; V: TRBV10-3; J: TRBJ2-1; size: NA; CDR3: CAIRTGGPEQFF; DNA: TGTGCCATCAGGACAGGGGGCCCTGAGCAGTTCTTC
D: TRBD2; V: TRBV2; J: TRBJ2-1; size: many; CDR3: CASSEGRGGNYEQFF; DNA: TGTGCCAGCAGTGAAGGGCGGGGGGGCAACTATGAGCAGTTCTTC
D: TRBD1; V: TRBV19; J: TRBJ2-7; size: NA; CDR3: CASSIRTGVREQYF; DNA: TGTGCCAGTAGTATTCGGACAGGGGTCCGGGAGCAGTACTTC
D: TRBD1; V: TRBV2; J: TRBJ2-7; size: NA; CDR3: CASSYTGQGGEQYF; DNA: TGTGCCAGCAGTTATACTGGACAGGGGGGCGAGCAGTACTTC
D: NA; V: TRBV10-3; J: TRBJ1-4; size: many; CDR3: CAISEMRVSNEKLFF; DNA: TGTGCCATCAGTGAGATGAGGGTGTCTAATGAAAAACTGTTTTTT
D: NA; V: TRBV29-1; J: TRBJ1-5; size: NA; CDR3: CSPFTCPTRDQPQHF; DNA: TGCAGCCCTTTTACATGCCCCACTCGGGATCAGCCCCAGCATTTT
D: TRBD2; V: TRBV27; J: TRBJ2-7; size: NA; CDR3: CASSPPLAGAAQF; DNA: TGTGCCAGCAGTCCACCACTAGCGGGAGCTGCCCAATTC
D: NA; V: TRBV2; J: TRBJ2-3; size: many; CDR3: CATTPIPGGASADTQYF; DNA: TGTGCCACCACACCGATTCCTGGGGGGGCCTCGGCAGATACGCAGTATTTT
D: NA; V: TRBV5-6; J: TRBJ1-3; size: NA; CDR3: CASSSHGGELTGNTIYF; DNA: TGTGCCAGCAGCTCCCATGGGGGGGAGCTAACTGGAAACACCATATATTTT
D: TRBD1; V: TRBV19; J: TRBJ1-1; size: many; CDR3: CASRVRQGLLLVTTEAFF; DNA: TGTGCCAGTAGGGTCCGACAGGGCCTTCTTCTCGTGACCACTGAAGCTTTCTTT
D: NA; V: TRBV7-8; J: TRBJ2-7; size: few; CDR3: CASSPTPGLSYEQYF; DNA: TGTGCCAGCAGCCCGACGCCGGGACTTTCATACGAGCAGTACTTC
D: TRBD2; V: TRBV10-3; J: TRBJ2-3; size: NA; CDR3: CATSEAGGSATDTQYF; DNA: TGTGCCACCTCGGAAGCGGGGGGTTCCGCCACAGATACGCAGTATTTT
D: NA; V: TRBV5-1; J: TRBJ2-7; size: many; CDR3: CASSAEVQGPHEQYF; DNA: TGCGCCAGCAGCGCGGAAGTGCAGGGGCCCCACGAGCAGTACTTC
D: NA; V: TRBV19; J: TRBJ2-4; size: many; CDR3: CASSIMVGAKNIQYF; DNA: TGTGCCAGTAGTATAATGGTGGGAGCCAAAAACATTCAGTACTTC
D: TRBD2; V: TRBV5-4; J: TRBJ2-2; size: many; CDR3: CASSSGGPTNTGELFF; DNA: TGTGCCAGCAGCTCGGGGGGACCTACGAACACCGGGGAGCTGTTTTTT
D: NA; V: TRBV7-4; J: TRBJ2-5; size: once; CDR3: CASGGQETQYF; DNA: TGTGCCAGCGGTGGACAAGAGACCCAGTACTTC
D: TRBD1; V: TRBV2; J: TRBJ1-2; size: few; CDR3: CASTRGQGARYGYTF; DNA: TGTGCCAGCACCCGAGGGCAGGGGGCAAGGTATGGCTACACCTTC
D: TRBD1; V: TRBV29-1; J: TRBJ2-7; size: few; CDR3: CSVAARDRVYEQYF; DNA: TGCAGCGTTGCGGCAAGGGACAGGGTGTACGAGCAGTACTTC
D: TRBD1; V: TRBV10-1; J: TRBJ2-5; size: NA; CDR3: CASSAVQGAGQETQYF; DNA: TGCGCCAGCAGTGCGGTACAGGGGGCGGGTCAAGAGACCCAGTACTTC
D: NA; V: TRBV11-2; J: TRBJ2-7; size: many; CDR3: CASSQDRFSYEQYF; DNA: TGTGCCAGCAGCCAAGACAGGTTTTCCTACGAGCAGTACTTC
D: NA; V: TRBV7-2; J: TRBJ1-1; size: many; CDR3: CASSFMNGNTEAFF; DNA: TGTGCCAGCAGCTTCATGAATGGGAACACTGAAGCTTTCTTT
D: NA; V: TRBV20-1; J: TRBJ1-5; size: many; CDR3: CSAREMGRSNQPQHF; DNA: TGCAGTGCTAGAGAGATGGGGCGCAGCAATCAGCCCCAGCATTTT
D: TRBD1; V: TRBV11-2; J: TRBJ2-1; size: NA; CDR3: CASSVDRGPPYNEQFF; DNA: TGTGCCAGCAGCGTCGACAGGGGTCCCCCCTACAATGAGCAGTTCTTC
D: TRBD1; V: TRBV5-1; J: TRBJ2-5; size: few; CDR3: CASSADRVGQETQYF; DNA: TGCGCCAGCAGCGCCGACAGGGTGGGCCAAGAGACCCAGTACTTC
D: NA; V: TRBV11-2; J: TRBJ1-1; size: many; CDR3: CASSLNGREEAFF; DNA: TGTGCCAGCAGCTTAAACGGCAGGGAGGAAGCTTTCTTT
D: NA; V: TRBV6-1; J: TRBJ2-3; size: many; CDR3: CASTMTVSTDTQYF; DNA: TGTGCCAGCACCATGACTGTAAGCACAGATACGCAGTATTTT
D: NA; V: TRBV11-2; J: TRBJ1-2; size: many; CDR3: CASSLQGPSSVKSYTF; DNA: TGTGCCAGCAGCCTCCAGGGCCCATCCAGTGTCAAAAGCTACACCTTC
D: NA; V: TRBV29-1; J: TRBJ2-7; size: NA; CDR3: CSVEAGARPYEQYF; DNA: TGCAGCGTTGAGGCCGGGGCCAGACCCTACGAGCAGTACTTC
D: NA; V: TRBV20-1; J: TRBJ2-7; size: NA; CDR3: CSATGRRSSYEQYF; DNA: TGCAGTGCCACGGGCAGGAGGAGCTCCTACGAGCAGTACTTC
D: TRBD1; V: TRBV29-1; J: TRBJ1-1; size: NA; CDR3: CSVEGAGGTEAFF; DNA: TGCAGCGTTGAAGGGGCAGGGGGAACTGAAGCTTTCTTT
D: NA; V: TRBV29-1; J: TRBJ2-3; size: many; CDR3: CSTCMGTTDTQYF; DNA: TGCAGCACCTGCATGGGGACCACAGATACGCAGTATTTT
D: NA; V: TRBV6-1; J: TRBJ1-6; size: many; CDR3: CASSNDMGPGGSPLHF; DNA: TGTGCCAGCAGCAACGACATGGGACCGGGAGGTTCACCCCTCCACTTT
D: NA; V: TRBV19; J: TRBJ2-3; size: many; CDR3: CASSIGALGRATQYF; DNA: TGTGCCAGTAGTATAGGCGCCCTGGGACGAGCTACGCAGTATTTT
D: TRBD1; V: TRBV20-1; J: TRBJ2-7; size: NA; CDR3: CSARDLTGNPYEQYF; DNA: TGCAGTGCTAGAGATTTGACAGGGAACCCCTACGAGCAGTACTTC
D: NA; V: TRBV7-2; J: TRBJ1-5; size: NA; CDR3: CASSLAGYSNQPQHF; DNA: TGTGCCAGCAGCTTAGCCGGGTATAGCAATCAGCCCCAGCATTTT
D: NA; V: TRBV20-1; J: TRBJ2-7; size: once; CDR3: CSAREGQGYYEQYF; DNA: TGCAGTGCTAGAGAGGGGCAGGGGTACTACGAGCAGTACTTC
D: NA; V: TRBV19; J: TRBJ2-3; size: many; CDR3: CASSMGGLTTDTQYF; DNA: TGTGCCAGTAGTATGGGCGGGCTCACCACAGATACGCAGTATTTT
D: NA; V: TRBV7-2; J: TRBJ1-4; size: NA; CDR3: CASSLVGVAFEKLFF; DNA: TGTGCCAGCAGCTTAGTTGGGGTCGCATTTGAAAAACTGTTTTTC
D: NA; V: TRBV5-3; J: TRBJ2-7; size: many; CDR3: CATTDGQIYEQYF; DNA: TGTGCCACAACTGACGGACAGATCTACGAGCAGTACTTC
D: NA; V: TRBV20-1; J: TRBJ1-4; size: once; CDR3: CSARTENEKLFF; DNA: TGCAGTGCTAGGACAGAGAATGAAAAACTGTTTTTT
D: TRBD2; V: TRBV11-1; J: TRBJ2-3; size: many; CDR3: CASSLVLTGTSGGGPHDTQYF; DNA: TGTGCCAGCAGCTTAGTCTTGACCGGGACTAGCGGGGGGGGACCACATGATACGCAGTATTTT
D: NA; V: TRBV19; J: TRBJ2-1; size: NA; CDR3: CASTLGAFGNNEQFF; DNA: TGTGCCAGTACCCTGGGGGCCTTTGGGAACAATGAGCAGTTCTTC
D: NA; V: TRBV5-1; J: TRBJ1-2; size: many; CDR3: CASSSLTADYGYTF; DNA: TGCGCCAGCAGCTCATTAACAGCCGACTATGGCTACACCTTC
D: NA; V: TRBV6-1; J: TRBJ1-5; size: many; CDR3: CASTKGVDSNQPQHF; DNA: TGTGCCAGCACTAAAGGGGTGGATAGCAATCAGCCCCAGCATTTT
D: NA; V: TRBV7-3; J: TRBJ2-7; size: NA; CDR3: CASRSAGNSYEQYF; DNA: TGTGCCAGCAGGTCCGCGGGAAACTCCTACGAGCAGTACTTC
D: NA; V: TRBV7-3; J: TRBJ1-1; size: NA; CDR3: CASSLGGNAEAFF; DNA: TGTGCCAGCAGCTTAGGGGGGAATGCTGAAGCTTTCTTT
D: NA; V: TRBV3-1; J: TRBJ2-7; size: many; CDR3: CASSGGASTEQYF; DNA: TGTGCCAGCAGCGGGGGGGCCTCCACCGAGCAGTACTTC
D: NA; V: TRBV2; J: TRBJ2-7; size: NA; CDR3: CASSASSYEQYF; DNA: TGTGCCAGCAGTGCCAGCTCCTACGAGCAGTACTTC